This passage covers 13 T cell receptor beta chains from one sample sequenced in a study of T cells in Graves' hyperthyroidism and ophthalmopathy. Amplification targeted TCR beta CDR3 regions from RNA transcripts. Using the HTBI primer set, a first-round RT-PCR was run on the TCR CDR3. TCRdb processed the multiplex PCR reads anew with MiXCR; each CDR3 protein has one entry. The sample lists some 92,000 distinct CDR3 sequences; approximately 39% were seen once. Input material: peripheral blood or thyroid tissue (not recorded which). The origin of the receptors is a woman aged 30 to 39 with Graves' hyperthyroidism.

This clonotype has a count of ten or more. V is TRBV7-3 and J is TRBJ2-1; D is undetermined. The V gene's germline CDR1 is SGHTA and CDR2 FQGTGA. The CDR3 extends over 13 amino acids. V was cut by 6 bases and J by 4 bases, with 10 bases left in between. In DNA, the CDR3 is TGTGCCAGCAGTAGTCTGGCGTACAATGAGCAGTTCTTC. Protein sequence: CASSSLAYNEQFF. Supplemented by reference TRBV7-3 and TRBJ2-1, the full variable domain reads GAGVSQTPSNKVTEKGKYVELRCDPISGHTALYWYRQSLGQGPEFLIYFQGTGAADDSGLPNDRFFAVRPEGSVSTLKIQRTERGDSAVYLCASSSLAYNEQFFGPGTRLTVL.

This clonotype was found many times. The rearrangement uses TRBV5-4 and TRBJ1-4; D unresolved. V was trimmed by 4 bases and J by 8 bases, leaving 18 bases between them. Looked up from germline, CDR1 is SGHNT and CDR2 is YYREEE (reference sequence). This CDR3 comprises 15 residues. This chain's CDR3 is CASSVDGRSGEKLFF. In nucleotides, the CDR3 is TGTGCCAGCAGCGTAGACGGACGTTCCGGCGAAAAACTGTTTTTT. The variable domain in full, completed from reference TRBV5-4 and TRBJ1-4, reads ETGVTQSPTHLIKTRGQQVTLRCSSQSGHNTVSWYQQALGQGPQFIFQYYREEENGRGNFPPRFSGLQFPNYSSELNVNALELDDSALYLCASSVDGRSGEKLFFGSGTQLSVL.

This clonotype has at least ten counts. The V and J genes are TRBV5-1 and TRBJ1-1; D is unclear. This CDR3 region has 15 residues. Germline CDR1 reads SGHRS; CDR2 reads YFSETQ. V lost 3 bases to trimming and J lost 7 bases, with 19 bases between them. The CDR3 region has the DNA TGCGCCAGCAGCTCGCTTTCCGTGGGCGGAGATGAAGCTTTCTTT. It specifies CASSSLSVGGDEAFF.

In DNA, the CDR3 is TGTGCCACCAGCAGTCGGGACAGGGGAGCGGCGTACCAAGAGACCCAGTACTTC. As protein: CATSSRDRGAAYQETQYF. The chain couples TRBV15 to TRBJ2-5; 10 bases are shared with TRBD1. In germline, CDR1 is LNHNV, CDR2 YYDKDF (reference sequence). The CDR3 runs 18 residues. V lost 3 bases to trimming and J lost 0 bases; unmatched junction nucleotides: 10.

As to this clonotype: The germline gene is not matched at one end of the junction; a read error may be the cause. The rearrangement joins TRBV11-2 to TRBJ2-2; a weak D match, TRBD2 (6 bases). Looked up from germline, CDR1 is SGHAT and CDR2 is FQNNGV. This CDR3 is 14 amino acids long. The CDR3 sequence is CASSPDPNTGGLFF. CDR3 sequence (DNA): TGCGCCAGCAGTCCCGACCCGAACACCGGGGGGCTGTTTTTT.

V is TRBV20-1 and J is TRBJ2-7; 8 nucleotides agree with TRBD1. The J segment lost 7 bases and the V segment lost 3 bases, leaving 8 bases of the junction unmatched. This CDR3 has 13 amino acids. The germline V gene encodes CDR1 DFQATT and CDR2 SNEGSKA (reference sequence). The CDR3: CSASPGTGLEQYF. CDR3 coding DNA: TGCAGTGCTAGTCCCGGGACAGGTCTTGAGCAGTACTTC.

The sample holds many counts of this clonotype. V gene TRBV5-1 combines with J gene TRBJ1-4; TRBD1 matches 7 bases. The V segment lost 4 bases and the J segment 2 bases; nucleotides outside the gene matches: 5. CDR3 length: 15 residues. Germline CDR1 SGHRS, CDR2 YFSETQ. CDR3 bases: TGCGCCAGCAGCGAAACAGGGGAGACTAATGAAAAACTGTTTTTT. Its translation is CASSETGETNEKLFF.

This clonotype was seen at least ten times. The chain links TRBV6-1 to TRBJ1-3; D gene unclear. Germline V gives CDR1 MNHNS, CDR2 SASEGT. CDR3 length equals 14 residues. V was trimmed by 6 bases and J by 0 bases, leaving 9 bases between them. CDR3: CASRRASSGNTIYF. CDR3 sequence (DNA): TGTGCCAGCAGAAGGGCGAGCTCTGGAAACACCATATATTTT.

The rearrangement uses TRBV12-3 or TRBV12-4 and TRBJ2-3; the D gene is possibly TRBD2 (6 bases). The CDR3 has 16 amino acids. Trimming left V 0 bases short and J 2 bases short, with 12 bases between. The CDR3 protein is CASSLAGGPITDTQYF. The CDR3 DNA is TGTGCCAGCAGTTTAGCGGGAGGCCCTATCACAGATACGCAGTATTTT.

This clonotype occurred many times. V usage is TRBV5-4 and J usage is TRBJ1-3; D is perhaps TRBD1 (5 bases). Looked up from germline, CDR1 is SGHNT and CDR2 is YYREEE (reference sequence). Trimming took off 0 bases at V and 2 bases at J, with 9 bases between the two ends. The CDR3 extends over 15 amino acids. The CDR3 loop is CASSLDGGTGNTIYF. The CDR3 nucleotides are TGTGCCAGCAGCTTGGATGGGGGGACTGGAAACACCATATATTTT.

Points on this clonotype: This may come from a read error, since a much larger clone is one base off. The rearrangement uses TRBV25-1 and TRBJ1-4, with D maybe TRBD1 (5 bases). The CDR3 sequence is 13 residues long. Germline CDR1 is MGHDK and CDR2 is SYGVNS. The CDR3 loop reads CASSDREGERLFF. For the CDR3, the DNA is TGTGCCAGCAGTGACAGGGAAGGTGAAAGACTGTTTTTT.

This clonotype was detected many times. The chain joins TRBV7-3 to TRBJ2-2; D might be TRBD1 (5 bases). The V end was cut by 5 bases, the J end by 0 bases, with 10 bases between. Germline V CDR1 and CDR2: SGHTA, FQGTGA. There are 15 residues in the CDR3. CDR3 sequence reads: CASSPDISNTGELFF. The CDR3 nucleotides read TGTGCCAGCAGCCCGGACATCTCGAACACCGGGGAGCTGTTTTTT.

The CDR3 loop is CASSLGQEGSEAFF. CDR3 coding DNA: TGTGCCAGCAGCTTGGGACAGGAGGGTTCTGAAGCTTTCTTT. The V gene is TRBV5-6, the J gene TRBJ1-1; D might be TRBD1 (6 bases). The V and J ends lost 0 bases and 6 bases respectively, with 12 bases between them. This CDR3 comprises 14 residues. In germline, CDR1 is SGHDT, CDR2 YYEEEE.